This T cell receptor beta chain emerged from a study of blood T cell repertoires in COVID-19. Overall study: T cells, B-cell-depleted T cells, or PBMCs supplied cDNA or gDNA.

Method: immunoSEQ multiplex PCR; TCRdb's copy keeps in-frame clones and lacks some. The sample includes some 89,000 clones, 76% of them seen just once. With 1 base removed from V and 1 base from J, the gap between germline ends came to 7 bases. Germline assignment: CDR1 SGHVS and CDR2 FNYEAQ. The CDR3 loop spans 14 amino acids. The sample was peripheral blood. V and J are TRBV7-6 and TRBJ1-1; D is unclear. This TCR was recovered from a man between 65 and 79 years old with acute or convalescent COVID-19. The CDR3 loop reads CASSLVGGNTEAFF. For the CDR3, the DNA is TGTGCCAGCAGCTTAGTCGGCGGGAACACTGAAGCTTTCTTT.